This record concerns one T cell receptor beta chain sequence. This sample is drawn from a study of blood T cell repertoires in COVID-19. J gave up 7 bases and V 5 bases, and 7 bases lay outside the gene matches. The CDR3 consists of 15 residues. Germline loops: CDR1 SGHNT, CDR2 YENEEA. The protocol was immunoSEQ multiplex PCR, while the TCRdb copy is restricted to in-frame clones and leaves out a portion. The sample contains about 55,000 clones, around 83% of which appear only once. Sequenced material: peripheral blood. The origin of this receptor is a human donor in a cohort sampled during active or convalescent COVID-19. The V gene is TRBV11-3, the J gene TRBJ1-6; TRBD1 aligns across 8 bases. CDR3 in amino acids: CASSPGTGKNSPLHF. The CDR3 region has the DNA TGTGCCAGCAGCCCCGGGACAGGTAAAAATTCACCCCTCCACTTT.